Sequencing of this T cell receptor beta chain was carried out in a study of neoadjuvant anti-PD-1 for oral cavity cancer. The table came from immunoSEQ multiplex PCR; TCRdb's copy has only in-frame clones and leaves some out. The sample yields tens of thousands of clones, approximately 80% seen once. This CDR3 region has 12 residues. The germline CDR1 and CDR2 sequences are SGHDT and YYEEEE. The germline V and J ends were trimmed by 4 bases and 7 bases, with 9 bases remaining between them. The rearrangement joins TRBV5-6 to TRBJ2-1; no definite D call. This sample comprised PBMCs, obtained before nivolumab (anti-PD-1) treatment. The receptor was derived from a person between 40 and 80 years old with oral cavity squamous cell carcinoma. DNA of the CDR3: TGTGCCAGCAGCGCCACCCTTAATGAGCAGTTCTTC. Encoded protein: CASSATLNEQFF.